This TCR beta chain derives from a study of shared clonotypes between healthy human individuals. The wider study: The study enrolled a couple of women and a few men aged 18 to 49.

A note on this clone: Its antigen is still unknown.

Per the study methods: As immunoSEQ supplied junction-only sequences (without quality scores), filtering differed. Libraries were prepared by immunoSEQ multiplex PCR; TCRdb keeps only in-frame clonotypes and omits some of them. V, J and clone size were drawn from that table, and D and trimming were deduced from the DNA. The sample lists some 630,000 clones, approximately 96% occurring once. Deletions cut 2 bases from V and 4 bases from J, with 12 bases between. The CDR3 spans 15 residues. The germline V gene encodes CDR1 SGHVS and CDR2 FNYEAQ. Study-wide results and limits: Naive subsets, compared against memory subsets, generally had larger estimated richness values.

Cells designated naive CD8 were CD45RO-negative and were positively selected for CCR7, with terminally differentiated effector memory CD45RA+ cells excluded. J is TRBJ1-5 and V is TRBV7-6; D gene ambiguous. This TCR came from a woman aged 25 to 39 in good health. Sequenced material: naive CD8+ T cells sorted from blood. CDR3 loop: CASSLYPESNQPQHF. The DNA for the CDR3 is TGTGCCAGCAGCTTATACCCGGAATCAAATCAGCCCCAGCATTTT.